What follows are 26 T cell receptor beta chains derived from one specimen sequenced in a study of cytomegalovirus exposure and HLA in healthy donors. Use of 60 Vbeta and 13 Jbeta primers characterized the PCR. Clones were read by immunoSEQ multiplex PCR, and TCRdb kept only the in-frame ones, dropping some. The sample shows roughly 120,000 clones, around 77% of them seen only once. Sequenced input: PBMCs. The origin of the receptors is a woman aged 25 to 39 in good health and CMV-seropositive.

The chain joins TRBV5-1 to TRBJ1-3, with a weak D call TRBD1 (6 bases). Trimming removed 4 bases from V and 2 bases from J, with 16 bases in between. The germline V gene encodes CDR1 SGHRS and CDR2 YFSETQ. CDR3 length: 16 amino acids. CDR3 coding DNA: TGCGCCAGCAGCGTATCAGGGGCCGATACTGGAAACACCATATATTTT. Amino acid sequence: CASSVSGADTGNTIYF.

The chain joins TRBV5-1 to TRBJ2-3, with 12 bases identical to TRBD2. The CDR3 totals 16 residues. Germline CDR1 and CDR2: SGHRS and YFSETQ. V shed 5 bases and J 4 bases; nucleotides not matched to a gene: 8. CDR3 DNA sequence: TGCGCCAGCAGTAGTCTAGCGGGGGGGCAAGCAGATACGCAGTATTTT. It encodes CASSSLAGGQADTQYF. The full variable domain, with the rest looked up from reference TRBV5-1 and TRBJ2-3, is KAGVTQTPRYLIKTRGQQVTLSCSPISGHRSVSWYQQTPGQGLQFLFEYFSETQRNKGNFPGRFSGRQFSNSRSEMNVSTLELGDSALYLCASSSLAGGQADTQYFGPGTRLTVL.

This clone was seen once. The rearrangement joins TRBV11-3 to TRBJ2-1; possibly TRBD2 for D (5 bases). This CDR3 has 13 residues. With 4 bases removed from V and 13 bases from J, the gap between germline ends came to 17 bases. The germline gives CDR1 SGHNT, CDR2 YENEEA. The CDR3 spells CASSSTPEELQFF. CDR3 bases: TGTGCCAGCAGCTCAACTCCGGAGGAGTTACAGTTCTTC.

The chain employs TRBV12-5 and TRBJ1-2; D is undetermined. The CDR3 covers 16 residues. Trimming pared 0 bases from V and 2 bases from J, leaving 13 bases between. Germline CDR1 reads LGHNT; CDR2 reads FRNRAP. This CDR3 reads CASGLVLKEGNYGYTF. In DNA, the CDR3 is TGTGCTAGTGGTTTGGTACTCAAGGAGGGCAACTATGGCTACACCTTC.

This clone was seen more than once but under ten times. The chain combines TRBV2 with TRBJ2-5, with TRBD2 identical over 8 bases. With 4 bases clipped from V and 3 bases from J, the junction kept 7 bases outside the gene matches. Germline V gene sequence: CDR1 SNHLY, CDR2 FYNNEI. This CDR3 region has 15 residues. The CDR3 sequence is CASSGVLAGEETQYF. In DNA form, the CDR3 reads TGTGCCAGCAGTGGTGTTCTAGCGGGCGAAGAGACCCAGTACTTC.

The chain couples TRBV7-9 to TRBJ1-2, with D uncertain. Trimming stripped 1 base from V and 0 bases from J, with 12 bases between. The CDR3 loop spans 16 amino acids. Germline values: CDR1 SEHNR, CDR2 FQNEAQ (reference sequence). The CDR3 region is CASSLGDGVTNYGYTF. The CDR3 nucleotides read TGTGCCAGCAGCTTAGGTGACGGAGTAACTAACTATGGCTACACCTTC. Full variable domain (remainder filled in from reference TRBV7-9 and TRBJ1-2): DTGVSQNPRHKITKRGQNVTFRCDPISEHNRLYWYRQTLGQGPEFLTYFQNEAQLEKSRLLSDRFSAERPKGSFSTLEIQRTEQGDSAMYLCASSLGDGVTNYGYTFGSGTRLTVV.

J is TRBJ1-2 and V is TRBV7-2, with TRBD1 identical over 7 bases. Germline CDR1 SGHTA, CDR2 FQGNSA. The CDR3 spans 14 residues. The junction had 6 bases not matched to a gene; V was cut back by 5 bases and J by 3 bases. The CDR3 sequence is CASSQMTGYYGYTF. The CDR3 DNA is TGTGCCAGCAGCCAAATGACAGGGTACTATGGCTACACCTTC.

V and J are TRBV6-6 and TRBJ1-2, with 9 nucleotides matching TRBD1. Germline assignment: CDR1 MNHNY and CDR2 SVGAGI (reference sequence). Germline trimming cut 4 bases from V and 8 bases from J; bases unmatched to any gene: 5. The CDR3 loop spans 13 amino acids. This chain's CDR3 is CASSWGTGQGYTF. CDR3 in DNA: TGTGCCAGCAGTTGGGGGACAGGGCAGGGCTACACCTTC.

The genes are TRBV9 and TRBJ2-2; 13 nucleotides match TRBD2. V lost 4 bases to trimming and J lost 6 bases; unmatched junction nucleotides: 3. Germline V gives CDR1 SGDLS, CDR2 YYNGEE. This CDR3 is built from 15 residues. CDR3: CASSRTSGSPGELFF. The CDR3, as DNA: TGTGCCAGCAGCAGGACTAGCGGGAGCCCCGGGGAGCTGTTTTTT.

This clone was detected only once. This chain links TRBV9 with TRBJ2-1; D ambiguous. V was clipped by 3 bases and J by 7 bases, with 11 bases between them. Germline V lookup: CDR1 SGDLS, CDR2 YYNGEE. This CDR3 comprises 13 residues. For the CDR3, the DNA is TGTGCCAGCAGCGACGGAGTCCGGAATGAGCAGTTCTTC. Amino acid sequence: CASSDGVRNEQFF.

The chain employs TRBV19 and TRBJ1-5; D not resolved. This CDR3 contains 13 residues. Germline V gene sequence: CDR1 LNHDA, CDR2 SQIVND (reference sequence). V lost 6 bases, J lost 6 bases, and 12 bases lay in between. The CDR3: CASSNNAIQPQHF. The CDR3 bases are TGTGCCAGTAGCAATAATGCTATTCAGCCCCAGCATTTT.

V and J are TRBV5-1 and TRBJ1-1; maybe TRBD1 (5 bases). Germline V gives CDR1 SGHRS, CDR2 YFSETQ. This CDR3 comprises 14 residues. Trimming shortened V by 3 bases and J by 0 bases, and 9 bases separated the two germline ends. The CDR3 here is CASSWRGLNTEAFF. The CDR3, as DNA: TGCGCCAGCAGCTGGCGGGGGTTGAACACTGAAGCTTTCTTT.

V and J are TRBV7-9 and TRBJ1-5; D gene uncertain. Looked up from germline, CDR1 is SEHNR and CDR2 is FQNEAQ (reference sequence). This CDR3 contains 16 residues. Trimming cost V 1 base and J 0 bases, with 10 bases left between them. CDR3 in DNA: TGTGCCAGCAGCTTAGGGGCAGACTATAGCAATCAGCCCCAGCATTTT. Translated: CASSLGADYSNQPQHF.

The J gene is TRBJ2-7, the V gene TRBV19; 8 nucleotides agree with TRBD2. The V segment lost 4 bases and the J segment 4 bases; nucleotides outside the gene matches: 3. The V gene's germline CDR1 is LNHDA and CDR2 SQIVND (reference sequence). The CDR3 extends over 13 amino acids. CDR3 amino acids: CASSRLAGYEQYF. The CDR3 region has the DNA TGTGCCAGTAGTAGGTTAGCGGGGTACGAGCAGTACTTC. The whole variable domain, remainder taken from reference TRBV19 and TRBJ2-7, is DGGITQSPKYLFRKEGQNVTLSCEQNLNHDAMYWYRQDPGQGLRLIYYSQIVNDFQKGDIAEGYSVSREKKESFPLTVTSAQKNPTAFYLCASSRLAGYEQYFGPGTRLTVT.

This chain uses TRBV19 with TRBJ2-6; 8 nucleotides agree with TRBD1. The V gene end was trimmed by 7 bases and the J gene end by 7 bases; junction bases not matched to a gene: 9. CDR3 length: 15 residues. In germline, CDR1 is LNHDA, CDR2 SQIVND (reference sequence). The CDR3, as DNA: TGTGCCAGTACCCAGGACAGGGAAGGAGCCAACGTCCTGACTTTC. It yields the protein CASTQDREGANVLTF.

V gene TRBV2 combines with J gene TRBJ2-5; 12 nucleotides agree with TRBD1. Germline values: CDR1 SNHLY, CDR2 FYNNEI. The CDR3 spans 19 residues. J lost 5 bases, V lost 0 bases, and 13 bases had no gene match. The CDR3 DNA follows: TGTGCCAGCAGTGAAGCTAGGAAGGGGACAGGGGGCGGACGGGAGACCCAGTACTTC. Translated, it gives CASSEARKGTGGGRETQYF. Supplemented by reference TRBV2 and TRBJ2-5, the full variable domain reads EPEVTQTPSHQVTQMGQEVILRCVPISNHLYFYWYRQILGQKVEFLVSFYNNEISEKSEIFDDQFSVERPDGSNFTLKIRSTKLEDSAMYFCASSEARKGTGGGRETQYFGPGTRLLVL.

Here the CDR3 DNA reads TGTGCCAGCAGCCTTAACTATGGCTACACCTTC. It yields the protein CASSLNYGYTF. The chain is built from TRBV5-6 and TRBJ1-2; D is ambiguous. The CDR3 is 11 amino acids. Germline V gene lookup returns CDR1 SGHDT and CDR2 YYEEEE. Trimming stripped 4 bases from V and 1 base from J, with 2 bases between.

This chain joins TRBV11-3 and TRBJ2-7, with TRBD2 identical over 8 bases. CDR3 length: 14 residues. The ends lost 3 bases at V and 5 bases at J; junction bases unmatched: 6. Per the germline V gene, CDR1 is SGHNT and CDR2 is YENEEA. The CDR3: CASSFREGYHEQYF. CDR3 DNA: TGTGCCAGCAGCTTCCGGGAGGGGTACCACGAGCAGTACTTC.

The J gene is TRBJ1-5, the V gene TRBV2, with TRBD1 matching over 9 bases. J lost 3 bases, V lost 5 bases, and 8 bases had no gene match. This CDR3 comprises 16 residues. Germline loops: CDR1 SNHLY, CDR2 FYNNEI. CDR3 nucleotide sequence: TGTGCCAGCAGTTTACAGGGGGCAGGATTCAATCAGCCCCAGCATTTT. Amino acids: CASSLQGAGFNQPQHF.

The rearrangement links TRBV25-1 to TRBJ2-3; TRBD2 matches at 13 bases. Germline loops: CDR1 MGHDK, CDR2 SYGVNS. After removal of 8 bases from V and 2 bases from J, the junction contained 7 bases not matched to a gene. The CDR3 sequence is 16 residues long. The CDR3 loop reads CASGATSGGYTDTQYF. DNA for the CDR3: TGTGCCAGCGGAGCGACTAGCGGGGGGTACACAGATACGCAGTATTTT.

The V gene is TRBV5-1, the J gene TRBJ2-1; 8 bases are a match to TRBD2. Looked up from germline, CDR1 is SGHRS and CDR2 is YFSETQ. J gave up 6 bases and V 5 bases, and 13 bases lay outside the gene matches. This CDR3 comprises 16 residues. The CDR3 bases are TGCGCCAGCAGTCCCGTGAGTAGCGGGGTGGGCAATGAGCAGTTCTTC. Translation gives CASSPVSSGVGNEQFF.

CDR3 amino acids: CASIVTESSSYEQYF. The CDR3 coding sequence is TGTGCCAGCATAGTGACGGAATCTAGCTCCTACGAGCAGTACTTC. The chain is built from TRBV2 and TRBJ2-7, with D hard to call. Trimming pared 7 bases from V and 0 bases from J, leaving 16 bases between. CDR1 is SNHLY, CDR2 FYNNEI, per germline. The CDR3 covers 15 residues.

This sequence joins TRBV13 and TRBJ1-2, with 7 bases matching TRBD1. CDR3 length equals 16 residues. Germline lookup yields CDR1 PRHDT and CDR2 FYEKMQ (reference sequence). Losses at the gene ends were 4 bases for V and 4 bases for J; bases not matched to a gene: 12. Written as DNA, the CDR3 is TGTGCCAGCAGCTCGCGGACAGGTGGGGATTTCTATGGCTACACCTTC. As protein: CASSSRTGGDFYGYTF.

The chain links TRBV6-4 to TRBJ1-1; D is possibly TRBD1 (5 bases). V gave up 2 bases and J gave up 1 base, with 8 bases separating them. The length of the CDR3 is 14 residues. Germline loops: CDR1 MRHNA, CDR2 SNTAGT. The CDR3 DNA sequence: TGTGCCAGCAGTGACCGGGGGGGGAACACTGAAGCTTTCTTT. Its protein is CASSDRGGNTEAFF.

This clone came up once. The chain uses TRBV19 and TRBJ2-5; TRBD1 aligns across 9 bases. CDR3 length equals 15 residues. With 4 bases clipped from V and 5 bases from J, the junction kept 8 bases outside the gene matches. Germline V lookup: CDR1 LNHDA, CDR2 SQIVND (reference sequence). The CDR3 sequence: CASSTGQGGTETQYF. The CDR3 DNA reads TGTGCCAGTAGTACGGGACAGGGTGGCACGGAGACCCAGTACTTC.

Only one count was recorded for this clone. CDR3 DNA: TGTGCCAGCACCCACCAGCAGGGGGGCCTTTCGCCCCAGCATTTT. Protein product: CASTHQQGGLSPQHF. This chain uses TRBV28 with TRBJ1-5; 7 bases map to TRBD1. The CDR3 has 15 residues. J lost 9 bases, V lost 7 bases, and 15 bases had no gene match. Germline V gives CDR1 MDHEN, CDR2 SYDVKM.